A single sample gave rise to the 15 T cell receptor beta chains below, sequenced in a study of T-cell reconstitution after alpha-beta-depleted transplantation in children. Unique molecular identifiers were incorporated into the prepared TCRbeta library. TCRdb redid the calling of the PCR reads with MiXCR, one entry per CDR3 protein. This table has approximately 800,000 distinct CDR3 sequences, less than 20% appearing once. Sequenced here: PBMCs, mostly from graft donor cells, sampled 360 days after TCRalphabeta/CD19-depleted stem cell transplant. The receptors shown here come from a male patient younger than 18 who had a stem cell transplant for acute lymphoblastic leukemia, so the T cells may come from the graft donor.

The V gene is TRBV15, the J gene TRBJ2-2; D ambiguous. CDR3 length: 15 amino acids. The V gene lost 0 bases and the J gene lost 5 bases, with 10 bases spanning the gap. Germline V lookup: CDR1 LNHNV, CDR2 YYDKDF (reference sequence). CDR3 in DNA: TGTGCCACCAGCAGAGATCCCAGCAGAACCGGGGAGCTGTTTTTT. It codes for CATSRDPSRTGELFF. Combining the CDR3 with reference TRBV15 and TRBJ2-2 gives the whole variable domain DAMVIQNPRYQVTQFGKPVTLSCSQTLNHNVMYWYQQKSSQAPKLLFHYYDKDFNNEADTPDNFQSRRPNTSFCFLDIRSPGLGDTAMYLCATSRDPSRTGELFFGEGSRLTVL.

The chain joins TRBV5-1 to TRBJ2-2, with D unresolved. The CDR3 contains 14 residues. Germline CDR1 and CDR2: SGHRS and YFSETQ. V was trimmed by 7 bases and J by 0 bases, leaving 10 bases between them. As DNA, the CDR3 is TGCGCCAGCGACCCGACGGCGAACACCGGGGAGCTGTTTTTT. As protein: CASDPTANTGELFF.

Written as DNA, the CDR3 is TGTGCCAGCAGCTTCCTAGTGCCAGATACGCAGTATTTT. It specifies CASSFLVPDTQYF. J is TRBJ2-3 and V is TRBV11-1, with D unresolved. The CDR3 length is 13 residues. V lost 3 bases to trimming and J lost 4 bases, with 8 bases between them. Germline V lookup: CDR1 SGHAT, CDR2 FQDESV (reference sequence).

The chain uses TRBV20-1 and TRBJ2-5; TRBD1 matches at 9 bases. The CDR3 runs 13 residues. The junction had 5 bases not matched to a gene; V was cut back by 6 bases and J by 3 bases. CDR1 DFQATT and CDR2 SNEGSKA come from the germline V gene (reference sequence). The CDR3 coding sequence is TGCAGTGCCCAGACAGGGGGGGAAGAGACCCAGTACTTC. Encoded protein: CSAQTGGEETQYF.

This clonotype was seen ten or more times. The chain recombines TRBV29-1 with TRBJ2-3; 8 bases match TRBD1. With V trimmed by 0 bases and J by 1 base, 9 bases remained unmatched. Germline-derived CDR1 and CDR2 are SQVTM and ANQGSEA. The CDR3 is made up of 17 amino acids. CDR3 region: CSVEEGGLGQGTDTQYF. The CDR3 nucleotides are TGCAGCGTTGAAGAGGGAGGTTTGGGACAGGGCACAGATACGCAGTATTTT.

DNA for the CDR3: TGCAGTGCTAGGGGACTAGCGGGAGGAGGGACAGATACGCAGTATTTT. It codes for CSARGLAGGGTDTQYF. The chain has TRBV20-1 and TRBJ2-3; 15 bases agree with TRBD2. Germline CDR1 reads DFQATT; CDR2 reads SNEGSKA (reference sequence). V lost 3 bases to trimming and J lost 3 bases; unmatched junction nucleotides: 4. This CDR3 region has 16 residues.

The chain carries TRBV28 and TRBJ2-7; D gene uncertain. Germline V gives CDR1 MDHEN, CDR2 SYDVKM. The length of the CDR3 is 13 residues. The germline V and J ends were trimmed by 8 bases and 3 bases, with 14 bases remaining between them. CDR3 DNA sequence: TGTGCCAGCCCCAACAGAGTCAGCTACGAGCAGTACTTC. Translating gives CASPNRVSYEQYF.

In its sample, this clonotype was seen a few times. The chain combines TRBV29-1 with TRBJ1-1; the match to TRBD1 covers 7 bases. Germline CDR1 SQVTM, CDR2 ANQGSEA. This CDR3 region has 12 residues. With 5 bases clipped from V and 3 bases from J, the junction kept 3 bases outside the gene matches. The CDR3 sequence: CSVFDRDTEAFF. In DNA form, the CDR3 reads TGCAGCGTTTTCGACAGGGACACTGAAGCTTTCTTT.

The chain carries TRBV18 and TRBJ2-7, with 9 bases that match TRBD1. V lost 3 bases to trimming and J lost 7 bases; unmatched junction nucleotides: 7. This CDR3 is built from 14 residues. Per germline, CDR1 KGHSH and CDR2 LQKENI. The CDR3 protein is CASSPDRGLREQYF. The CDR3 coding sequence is TGTGCCAGCTCACCGGACAGGGGTCTTCGAGAGCAGTACTTC. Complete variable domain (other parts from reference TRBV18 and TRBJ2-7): NAGVMQNPRHLVRRRGQEARLRCSPMKGHSHVYWYRQLPEEGLKFMVYLQKENIIDESGMPKERFSAEFPKEGPSILRIQQVVRGDSAAYFCASSPDRGLREQYFGPGTRLTVT.

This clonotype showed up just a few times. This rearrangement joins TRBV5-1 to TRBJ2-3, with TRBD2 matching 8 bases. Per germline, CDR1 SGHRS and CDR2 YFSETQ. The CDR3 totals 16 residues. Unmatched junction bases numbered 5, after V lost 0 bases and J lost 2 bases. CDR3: CASSLEAGAYTDTQYF. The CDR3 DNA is TGCGCCAGCAGCTTGGAAGCGGGAGCGTACACAGATACGCAGTATTTT. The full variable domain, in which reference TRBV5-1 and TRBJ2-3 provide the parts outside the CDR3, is KAGVTQTPRYLIKTRGQQVTLSCSPISGHRSVSWYQQTPGQGLQFLFEYFSETQRNKGNFPGRFSGRQFSNSRSEMNVSTLELGDSALYLCASSLEAGAYTDTQYFGPGTRLTVL.

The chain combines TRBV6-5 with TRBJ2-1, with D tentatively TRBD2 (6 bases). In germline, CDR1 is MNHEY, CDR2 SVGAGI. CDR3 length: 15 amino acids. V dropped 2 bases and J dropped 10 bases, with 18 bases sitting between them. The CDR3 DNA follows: TGTGCCAGCAGTTACGGGGGACTCCCAAAATACGAGCAGTTCTTC. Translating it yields CASSYGGLPKYEQFF.

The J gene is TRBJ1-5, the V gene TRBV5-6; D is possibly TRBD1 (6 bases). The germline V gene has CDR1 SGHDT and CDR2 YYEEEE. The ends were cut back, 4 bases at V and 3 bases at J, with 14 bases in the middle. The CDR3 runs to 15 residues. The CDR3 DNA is TGTGCCAGCAGCGTCATAGGGACATCCAATCAGCCCCAGCATTTT. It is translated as CASSVIGTSNQPQHF.

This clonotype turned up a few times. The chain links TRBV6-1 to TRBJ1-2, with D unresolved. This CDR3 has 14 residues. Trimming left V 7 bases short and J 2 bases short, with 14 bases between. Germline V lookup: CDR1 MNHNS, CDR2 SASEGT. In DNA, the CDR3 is TGTGCCAGCACCTCACCCGGGCCCAACTATGGCTACACCTTC. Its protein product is CASTSPGPNYGYTF.

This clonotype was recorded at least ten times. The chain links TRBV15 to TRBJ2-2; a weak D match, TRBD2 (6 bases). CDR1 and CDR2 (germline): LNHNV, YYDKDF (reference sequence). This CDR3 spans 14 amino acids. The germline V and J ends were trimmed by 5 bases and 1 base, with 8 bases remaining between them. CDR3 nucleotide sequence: TGTGCCACCAGCGCGGGACTGAACACCGGGGAGCTGTTTTTT. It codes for CATSAGLNTGELFF.

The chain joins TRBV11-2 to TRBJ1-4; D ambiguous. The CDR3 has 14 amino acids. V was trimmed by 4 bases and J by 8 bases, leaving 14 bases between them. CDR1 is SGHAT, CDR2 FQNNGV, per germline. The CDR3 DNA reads TGTGCCAGCAGCTCCCAGAGAGGGTACGAAAAACTGTTTTTT. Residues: CASSSQRGYEKLFF.